A selection of T cell receptor beta chains follows, all from one sample in a study of control samples from healthy donors and cancer patients. TCRdb keeps only in-frame clones here, not all; method: immunoSEQ multiplex PCR. Of 100,000 to 130,000 clones in the sample, roughly 79% were seen once. The specimen was blood. These receptors were taken from a young man in good health. Each CDR3 is given with its conserved first and last residue. D genes are given only for firm matches. Rows may omit the clone size; those that give it use once, few, many or a size class.

d_call	v_call	j_call	clone_size	cdr3_aa	cdr3_nt
TRBD2	TRBV18	TRBJ2-1	once	CASSPGLQYNEQFF	TGTGCCAGCTCACCGGGACTACAATACAATGAGCAGTTCTTC
.	TRBV7-8	TRBJ1-4	.	CASSLVRRGEKLFF	TGTGCCAGCAGCTTAGTCAGGAGAGGGGAAAAACTGTTTTTT
.	TRBV27	TRBJ1-1	.	CASSSTRFTEAFF	TGTGCCAGCAGTTCGACGAGGTTCACTGAAGCTTTCTTT
.	TRBV9	TRBJ1-1	.	CASSVGYGAEAFF	TGTGCCAGCAGCGTAGGGTATGGGGCCGAAGCTTTCTTT
TRBD1	TRBV24-1	TRBJ1-2	.	CATSEPGGGTTHYGYTF	TGTGCCACCAGTGAGCCAGGGGGCGGGACAACTCACTATGGCTACACCTTC
.	TRBV18	TRBJ1-6	few	CASSPSGNSPLHF	TGTGCCAGCTCACCGTCGGGAAACTCACCCCTCCACTTT
TRBD1	TRBV7-6	TRBJ2-1	.	CASSYRGHNEQFF	TGTGCCAGCAGCTACAGGGGGCACAATGAGCAGTTCTTC
.	TRBV3-1/TRBV3-2	TRBJ2-3	.	CASSQGLRGASLGPDTQYF	TGTGCCAGCAGCCAAGGCCTACGGGGGGCTAGCCTTGGGCCAGATACGCAGTATTTT
.	TRBV19	TRBJ1-5	.	CASSMTSGYNQPQHF	TGTGCCAGTAGTATGACGTCGGGTTACAATCAGCCCCAGCATTTT
.	TRBV5-5	TRBJ2-5	.	CASSLQTGLQETQYF	TGTGCCAGCAGCTTGCAAACAGGACTTCAAGAGACCCAGTACTTC
.	TRBV24-1	TRBJ2-3	.	CATSEETVGTDTQYF	TGTGCCACCAGTGAGGAGACAGTGGGTACAGATACGCAGTATTTT
TRBD1	TRBV28	TRBJ1-3	.	CASRSITGGLMTFSGNTIYF	TGTGCCAGCAGGTCCATAACAGGGGGCCTTATGACCTTCTCTGGAAACACCATATATTTT
.	TRBV9	TRBJ2-1	once	CASSVDRDEQFF	TGTGCCAGCAGCGTAGATAGAGATGAGCAGTTCTTC
.	TRBV15	TRBJ2-6	once	CATTVGGSGANVLTF	TGTGCCACCACAGTAGGCGGCTCTGGGGCCAACGTCCTGACTTTC
.	TRBV2	TRBJ1-4	few	CASRAQGHTNEKLFF	TGTGCCAGCAGGGCCCAGGGACACACTAATGAAAAACTGTTTTTT
TRBD2	TRBV7-8	TRBJ2-5	.	CASSLGLAGEETQYF	TGTGCCAGCAGCTTAGGACTAGCGGGGGAAGAGACCCAGTACTTC
TRBD1	TRBV5-4	TRBJ2-1	.	CAFKDRGLHNEQFF	TGTGCCTTCAAGGACAGGGGATTACACAATGAGCAGTTCTTC
TRBD2	TRBV30	TRBJ2-1	.	CAWSAGLAGASENEQFF	TGTGCCTGGAGTGCGGGACTAGCGGGGGCCTCGGAGAATGAGCAGTTCTTC
.	TRBV15	TRBJ2-1	.	CATSRGGGHEQFF	TGTGCCACCAGCAGAGGGGGCGGGCATGAGCAGTTCTTC
TRBD1	TRBV10-1	TRBJ2-1	.	CASSGPGTGHNEQFF	TGCGCCAGCAGCGGTCCCGGGACAGGGCACAATGAGCAGTTCTTC
.	TRBV5-8	TRBJ2-1	.	CASSFRSVNYNEQFF	TGTGCCAGCAGCTTCCGTTCAGTTAATTACAATGAGCAGTTCTTC
.	TRBV19	TRBJ1-6	.	CASSRYGAGASYNSPLHF	TGTGCCAGTAGTAGGTATGGGGCAGGGGCCTCGTATAATTCACCCCTCCACTTT
.	TRBV9	TRBJ1-2	medium-sized	CASSVEGRTNYGYTF	TGTGCCAGCAGCGTAGAGGGACGAACTAACTATGGCTACACCTTC
TRBD1	TRBV7-2	TRBJ1-2	.	CASSLAGQPLGGYTF	TGTGCCAGCAGCTTAGCGGGACAGCCTCTAGGTGGCTACACCTTC
.	TRBV11-3	TRBJ2-1	.	CASSLEGGASSYNEQFF	TGTGCCAGCAGCTTAGAGGGGGGCGCGAGCTCCTACAATGAGCAGTTCTTC
.	TRBV29-1	TRBJ1-2	.	CSVEDEQGYHTF	TGCAGCGTTGAAGATGAGCAGGGATATCACACCTTC
.	TRBV9	TRBJ1-6	.	CASSVGQNNSPLHF	TGTGCCAGCAGCGTCGGACAAAATAATTCACCCCTCCACTTT
.	TRBV10-2	TRBJ2-3	.	CASSEAAAAGGTQYF	TGCGCCAGCAGTGAGGCGGCGGCCGCGGGCGGTACGCAGTATTTT
.	TRBV24-1	TRBJ1-1	.	CATSDQGLNTEAFF	TGTGCCACCAGTGACCAGGGATTGAACACTGAAGCTTTCTTT
.	TRBV5-1	TRBJ2-5	.	CASSFNRQGRQTQYF	TGCGCCAGCAGCTTTAACAGGCAGGGCAGGCAGACCCAGTACTTC
TRBD1	TRBV11-1	TRBJ1-6	.	CASSLGQAKNSPLHF	TGTGCCAGCAGCCTTGGACAGGCGAAGAATTCACCCCTCCACTTT
.	TRBV27	TRBJ2-2	.	CASSLWATGELFF	TGTGCCAGCAGTTTGTGGGCCACCGGGGAGCTGTTTTTT
.	TRBV7-3	TRBJ2-7	.	CASRFGSYEQYF	TGTGCCAGCCGATTCGGCTCCTACGAGCAGTACTTC
.	TRBV27	TRBJ2-1	few	CASSLGVVGFMSYNEQFF	TGTGCCAGCAGTTTGGGGGTGGTGGGGTTTATGTCCTACAATGAGCAGTTCTTC
TRBD1	TRBV7-9	TRBJ2-7	.	CASSYSPSGGEYEQYF	TGTGCCAGCAGCTACAGTCCCTCAGGGGGCGAGTACGAGCAGTACTTC
.	TRBV11-2	TRBJ2-3	once	CASSPTDTQYF	TGTGCCAGCAGCCCCACAGATACGCAGTATTTT
.	TRBV3-1/TRBV3-2	TRBJ1-1	.	CASSRPLGRVNTEAFF	TGTGCCAGCAGCCGCCCCTTGGGCAGGGTGAACACTGAAGCTTTCTTT
TRBD2	TRBV6-5	TRBJ2-5	.	CASSYFAGGPETQYF	TGTGCCAGCAGTTACTTTGCGGGGGGGCCGGAGACCCAGTACTTC
.	TRBV19	TRBJ1-1	few	CASSTDGLMNTEAFF	TGTGCCAGTAGTACGGACGGACTCATGAACACTGAAGCTTTCTTT